Listed here are 17 T cell receptor beta chains from one sample, sequenced in a study of T cell responses to AZD1222 COVID-19 vaccine (dated by TCRdb to the early 2020s). Library construction relied on the immunoSEQ multiplex PCR assay. The immuneACCESS repertoire file appears here via TCRdb, limited to in-frame rearrangements. These files lack a portion of the clones; in checked studies, under half of the deficit traces to unresolved V genes, and the cause of the others is not known. For this sample the table gives 75,000 to 100,000 clones, of which around 90% were detected only once. Together, the top ten hold about 25% of the sample. The time point label on this specimen signifies: baseline before first vaccination. Material: peripheral blood, obtained on day 0 of AZD1222 vaccination. The receptors stem from an adult in good health.

This clone appeared a single time. This rearrangement joins TRBV6-5 to TRBJ1-1; 7 bases fit TRBD1. The CDR3 is made up of 11 amino acids. Losses at the gene ends were 7 bases for V and 11 bases for J; bases not matched to a gene: 7. Germline CDR1 is MNHEY and CDR2 is SVGAGI. In DNA form, the CDR3 reads TGTGCCAGCATACGAACAGGGGAGGCTTTCTTT. It encodes CASIRTGEAFF.

V gene TRBV10-3 combines with J gene TRBJ1-4, with 7 nucleotides matching TRBD1. With 6 bases clipped from V and 4 bases from J, the junction kept 5 bases outside the gene matches. The V gene's germline CDR1 is ENHRY and CDR2 SYGVKD. This CDR3 has 14 residues. CDR3: CAISPGTVNEKLFF. CDR3 bases: TGTGCCATCAGCCCCGGGACAGTTAATGAAAAACTGTTTTTT.

The V gene is TRBV7-8, the J gene TRBJ2-1; 12 bases line up with TRBD2. CDR1 SGHVS and CDR2 FQNEAQ come from the germline V gene. The CDR3 runs 16 residues. The trim removed 4 bases at V and 2 bases at J, leaving 3 bases unmatched. The CDR3: CASSYPSGRAYNEQFF. The CDR3 nucleotides read TGTGCCAGCAGCTACCCTAGCGGGAGGGCCTACAATGAGCAGTTCTTC. Supplemented by reference TRBV7-8 and TRBJ2-1, the full variable domain reads GAGVSQSPRYKVAKRGQDVALRCDPISGHVSLFWYQQALGQGPEFLTYFQNEAQLDKSGLPSDRFFAERPEGSVSTLKIQRTQQEDSAVYLCASSYPSGRAYNEQFFGPGTRLTVL.

This sequence joins TRBV11-2 and TRBJ2-7, with TRBD1 identical over 7 bases. J was trimmed by 4 bases and V by 0 bases; bases with no gene match: 6. Germline V gene sequence: CDR1 SGHAT, CDR2 FQNNGV. The CDR3 totals 15 residues. CDR3 sequence (DNA): TGTGCCAGCAGCTTAGATTGGGGGACAGAGTACGAGCAGTACTTC. It is translated as CASSLDWGTEYEQYF.

The V call is TRBV28, the J call TRBJ2-3, with 9 nucleotides matching TRBD1. CDR1 MDHEN and CDR2 SYDVKM come from the germline V gene. Unmatched junction bases numbered 13, after V lost 10 bases and J lost 5 bases. The CDR3 runs to 15 residues. As DNA, the CDR3 is TGTGCCACCCAAGCCTCGGGACAGGGTGAAGATACGCAGTATTTT. It specifies CATQASGQGEDTQYF.

J is TRBJ2-7 and V is TRBV5-4; 8 positions match TRBD1. Germline assignment: CDR1 SGHNT and CDR2 YYREEE (reference sequence). With 5 bases clipped from V and 3 bases from J, the junction kept 7 bases outside the gene matches. This CDR3 region has 14 residues. The CDR3 loop is CASSDGQGRYEQYF. The CDR3 region has the DNA TGTGCCAGCAGTGACGGACAGGGTCGCTACGAGCAGTACTTC.

The V call is TRBV19, the J call TRBJ1-6; 9 bases map to TRBD1. The V and J ends lost 4 bases and 8 bases, in that order; junction bases with no gene match: 9. There are 16 residues in the CDR3. Germline CDR1 LNHDA, CDR2 SQIVND (reference sequence). The CDR3 is CASSTARTGADSPLHF. In DNA, the CDR3 is TGTGCCAGTAGTACAGCCCGGACAGGGGCAGATTCACCCCTCCACTTT.

The rearrangement links TRBV6-2 or TRBV6-3 to TRBJ1-2; the match to TRBD1 covers 7 bases. Looked up from germline, CDR1 is MNHEY and CDR2 is SVGEGT. The CDR3 sequence is 15 residues long. Trimming at V came to 2 bases and at J to 2 bases, leaving 5 bases not matched to a gene. The CDR3: CASSYRRQGNYGYTF. CDR3 nucleotide sequence: TGTGCCAGCAGTTACCGCCGACAGGGCAACTATGGCTACACCTTC.

CDR3 sequence reads: CATLDRLSGNTIYF. The CDR3 DNA follows: TGTGCCACCCTGGACAGGCTCTCTGGAAACACCATATATTTT. The genes are TRBV19 and TRBJ1-3; 7 bases match TRBD1. The CDR3 runs 14 residues. V lost 10 bases and J lost 0; bases outside the gene matches: 6. The germline V gene has CDR1 LNHDA and CDR2 SQIVND (reference sequence).

The rearrangement links TRBV29-1 to TRBJ2-2, with 7 bases identical to TRBD2. J gave up 4 bases and V 4 bases, and 3 bases lay outside the gene matches. This CDR3 is 13 amino acids long. CDR1 SQVTM and CDR2 ANQGSEA come from the germline V gene. CDR3 DNA sequence: TGCAGCGTTGGCGGGAGTTTCACCGGGGAGCTGTTTTTT. Its translation: CSVGGSFTGELFF.

This rearrangement joins TRBV5-4 to TRBJ2-7, with TRBD2 matching 10 bases. The trim removed 4 bases at V and 2 bases at J, leaving 3 bases unmatched. The CDR3 has 14 residues. In germline, CDR1 is SGHNT, CDR2 YYREEE (reference sequence). The CDR3 region is CASSPGLATYEQYF. As DNA, the CDR3 is TGTGCCAGCAGCCCGGGACTAGCGACCTACGAGCAGTACTTC.

This chain joins TRBV5-6 and TRBJ2-2; D is perhaps TRBD2 (6 bases). Germline V gives CDR1 SGHDT, CDR2 YYEEEE. The length of the CDR3 is 16 residues. V lost 6 bases, J lost 5 bases, and 20 bases lay in between. The CDR3 nucleotides are TGTGCCAGCACCCGGTGGAATAGGGGAGGTACCGGGGAGCTGTTTTTT. This codes for CASTRWNRGGTGELFF.

The chain uses TRBV27 and TRBJ1-4, with 10 bases lining up with TRBD1. The length of the CDR3 is 14 residues. Germline V gene sequence: CDR1 MNHEY, CDR2 SMNVEV (reference sequence). Trimming took 5 bases from V and 8 from J; bases not matched to a gene: 5. This chain's CDR3 is CASSIRQGAEKLFF. The CDR3 DNA reads as TGTGCCAGCAGTATACGACAGGGGGCAGAAAAACTGTTTTTT.

The V gene is TRBV11-2, the J gene TRBJ1-4; D not resolved. Trimming removed 4 bases at V and 4 bases at J, with 4 bases between. The CDR3 has 12 amino acids. Germline V gives CDR1 SGHAT, CDR2 FQNNGV. CDR3 sequence reads: CASSWVNEKLFF. In nucleotides, the CDR3 is TGTGCCAGCAGCTGGGTTAATGAAAAACTGTTTTTT.

The rearrangement links TRBV10-3 to TRBJ1-5; D is unclear. This CDR3 has 14 residues. Germline loops: CDR1 ENHRY, CDR2 SYGVKD. V dropped 0 bases and J dropped 4 bases, with 7 bases sitting between them. Here the CDR3 reads CAISESGRNQPQHF. In nucleotides, the CDR3 is TGTGCCATCAGTGAGTCGGGTCGAAATCAGCCCCAGCATTTT.

This sequence joins TRBV7-9 and TRBJ2-2, with D possibly being TRBD1 or TRBD2 (5 bases each). This CDR3 spans 14 amino acids. Trimming pared 5 bases from V and 7 bases from J, leaving 14 bases between. CDR1 is SEHNR, CDR2 FQNEAQ, per germline (reference sequence). DNA for the CDR3: TGTGCCAGCAGCCGGGACCCGCGGGTCGGGGAGCTGTTTTTT. This codes for CASSRDPRVGELFF.

The chain has TRBV7-9 and TRBJ1-4; 8 nucleotides align to TRBD1. Trimming at V came to 5 bases and at J to 5 bases, leaving 4 bases not matched to a gene. The germline gives CDR1 SEHNR, CDR2 FQNEAQ (reference sequence). The CDR3 contains 14 residues. The CDR3 sequence is CASSTGDRNEKLFF. The CDR3 DNA reads as TGTGCCAGCAGCACAGGGGACAGGAATGAAAAACTGTTTTTT.